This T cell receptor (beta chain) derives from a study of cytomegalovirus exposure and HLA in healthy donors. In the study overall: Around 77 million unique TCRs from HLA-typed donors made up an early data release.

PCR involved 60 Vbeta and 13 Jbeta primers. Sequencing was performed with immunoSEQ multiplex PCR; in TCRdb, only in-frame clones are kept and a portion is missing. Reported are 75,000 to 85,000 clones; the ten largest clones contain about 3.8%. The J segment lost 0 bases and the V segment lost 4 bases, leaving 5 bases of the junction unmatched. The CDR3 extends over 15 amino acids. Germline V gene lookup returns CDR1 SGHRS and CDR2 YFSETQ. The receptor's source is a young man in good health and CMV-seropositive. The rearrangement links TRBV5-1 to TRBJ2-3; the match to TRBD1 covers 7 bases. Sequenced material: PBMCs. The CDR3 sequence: CASSKGQLSTDTQYF. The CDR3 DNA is TGCGCCAGCAGCAAGGGACAGCTTAGCACAGATACGCAGTATTTT.